Here is one T cell receptor (beta chain) with its context. Libraries were prepared by immunoSEQ multiplex PCR; TCRdb keeps only in-frame clonotypes and omits some of them. This sample has over 350,000 clones; over 90% occur once, and the top ten carry roughly 0.02%. The data belong to a study of shared T cell receptors in the human thymus. Germline values: CDR1 LGHNA, CDR2 YNFKEQ. This CDR3 contains 17 residues. The J segment lost 0 bases and the V segment lost 0 bases, leaving 5 bases of the junction unmatched. J is TRBJ2-1 and V is TRBV4-2, with 7 positions matching TRBD1. The origin of this receptor is a human donor. Sequenced material: thymocytes. The CDR3 spells CASSQDLGDSSYNEQFF. The CDR3 coding sequence is TGTGCCAGCAGCCAAGATCTCGGGGACAGCTCCTACAATGAGCAGTTCTTC.